The source of this T cell receptor (beta chain) is a study of blood T cell repertoires in COVID-19. The V segment lost 6 bases and the J segment 3 bases; nucleotides outside the gene matches: 9. Germline V gene data show CDR1 as LNHDA and CDR2 as SQIVND (reference sequence). The CDR3 contains 16 residues. This clone was recorded only once. The table came from immunoSEQ multiplex PCR; TCRdb's copy has only in-frame clones and leaves some out. The profile shows a few hundred thousand clones, approximately 92% of them singletons. The sequenced sample was PBMCs or T cells enriched from blood (not recorded which). This clonotype was obtained from a man younger than 35 who had recovered from COVID-19. The rearrangement joins TRBV19 to TRBJ1-4; the match to TRBD1 covers 8 bases. The CDR3 DNA reads TGTGCCAGTAGGCTTTCGATGGGACAGGCTAATGAAAAACTGTTTTTT. It encodes CASRLSMGQANEKLFF.